This is a list of T cell receptor beta chains from one sample in a study of blood T cell repertoires in COVID-19. TCRdb keeps only in-frame clones here, not all; method: immunoSEQ multiplex PCR. The sample carries 65,000 or so clones, 72% recorded once. The sequenced material came from PBMCs or T cells enriched from blood (not recorded which). These receptors were taken from a woman aged 55-69 years who had been exposed to COVID-19. Each CDR3 is given with its conserved first and last residue. The D gene is left open where the match is weak. Some rows mark clone size as missing; the rest say once, few, many or name a class of expanded clone.

clone_size,j_call,v_call,d_call,cdr3_nt,cdr3_aa
.,TRBJ1-1,TRBV28,.,TGTGCCAGCAGTTTATGGCAGCGGAACACTGAAGCTTTCTTT,CASSLWQRNTEAFF
many,TRBJ1-1,TRBV29-1,.,TGCAGCGTTGATCTGACTGAAGCTTTCTTT,CSVDLTEAFF
.,TRBJ2-3,TRBV5-1,.,TGCGCCAGCATGCTCGGAGGGAGGCTCCCAGATACGCAGTATTTT,CASMLGGRLPDTQYF
.,TRBJ2-7,TRBV2,TRBD1,TGTGCCAGCAGTGTGGAAGCACAGGGGGTCGAGCAGTACTTC,CASSVEAQGVEQYF
.,TRBJ2-2,TRBV12-5,TRBD1,TGTGCTAGTGGTTTCGAAGGGACAGAAAATAACACCGGGGAGCTGTTTTTT,CASGFEGTENNTGELFF
.,TRBJ2-7,TRBV28,TRBD2,TGTGCCAGCAGTTCATCTAGCGGGACCTTATACGAGCAGTACTTC,CASSSSSGTLYEQYF
.,TRBJ1-2,TRBV28,.,TGTGCCAGCTTCCCGGGGCCTCGACTAGGGGACTATGGCTACACCTTC,CASFPGPRLGDYGYTF
.,TRBJ1-1,TRBV30,.,TGTGCCTGGAGTGTACGGGAGGACACTGAAGCTTTCTTT,CAWSVREDTEAFF
.,TRBJ2-7,TRBV10-1,TRBD2,TGCGCCAGCTCCAATCGGGGGGGCGTCTACGAGCAGTACTTC,CASSNRGGVYEQYF
many,TRBJ2-3,TRBV7-8,TRBD2,TGTGCCAGCAGCCCAACTTCGCGGGGCGGGAGGGCCAAAGATACGCAGTATTTT,CASSPTSRGGRAKDTQYF
.,TRBJ2-7,TRBV28,TRBD2,TGTGCCAGCAGTACTCCGGGACTAGCAGACTCCTACGAGCAGTACTTC,CASSTPGLADSYEQYF
once,TRBJ2-7,TRBV27,.,TGTGCCAGCAGTTTAACTAGCAGAACCTACGAGCAGTACTTC,CASSLTSRTYEQYF
few,TRBJ1-3,TRBV4-1,.,TGCGCCAGCAGCCCAGGGTATGGAAACACCATATATTTT,CASSPGYGNTIYF
.,TRBJ1-1,TRBV3-1/TRBV3-2,.,TGTGCCAGCAGCCCACATGGGGGGGAGGGGGCTGAAGCTTTCTTT,CASSPHGGEGAEAFF
.,TRBJ1-3,TRBV9,.,TGTGCCAGCAGCGGACAGACCGCCCTGGCTGGAAACACCATATATTTT,CASSGQTALAGNTIYF
.,TRBJ2-1,TRBV29-1,.,TGCAGCGTTCTACGGGGGGCCCATGAGCAGTTCTTC,CSVLRGAHEQFF
many,TRBJ1-6,TRBV6-5,TRBD1,TGTGCCAGCAGTCCTCGACAGGGTAATTCACCCCTCCACTTT,CASSPRQGNSPLHF
.,TRBJ2-1,TRBV5-1,TRBD2,TGCGCCAGCAGTTGGGGGGGCTCCTACAATGAGCAGTTCTTC,CASSWGGSYNEQFF
.,TRBJ2-1,TRBV14,TRBD1,TGTGCCAGCAGCCATGCTGGGACAGGGACCTACAATGAGCAGTTCTTC,CASSHAGTGTYNEQFF
.,TRBJ1-1,TRBV4-1,.,TGCGCCAGCAGCCTCAAACAAATGAACACTGAAGCTTTCTTT,CASSLKQMNTEAFF
.,TRBJ1-4,TRBV5-1,TRBD1,TGCGCCAGCAGCTTGGAGGGGGCAGGTGAAAAACTGTTTTTT,CASSLEGAGEKLFF
.,TRBJ1-6,TRBV30,.,TGTGCCTGGAGTCCCCTCCTCGGGAGGAATTCACCCCTCCACTTT,CAWSPLLGRNSPLHF
.,TRBJ1-1,TRBV18,.,TGTGCCAGCTCACCAATCAGGGATGGCGAAGCTTTCTTT,CASSPIRDGEAFF
.,TRBJ2-1,TRBV19,TRBD1,TGTGCCGTCTCCACGGGACAGGACTTCTCCAAACAGTTCTTC,CAVSTGQDFSKQFF
.,TRBJ2-2,TRBV4-1,TRBD2,TGCGCCAGCAGCCGGACTAGCGGGGGCGTTAACACCGGGGAGCTGTTTTTT,CASSRTSGGVNTGELFF
once,TRBJ1-5,TRBV4-1,TRBD1,TGCGCCAGCAGCCAAGCAGGGGGTACTAGCAATCAGCCCCAGCATTTT,CASSQAGGTSNQPQHF
.,TRBJ1-1,TRBV18,.,TGTGCCAGCTCACCCCAGGACAGTTCGTACTCGATTTTCTTT,CASSPQDSSYSIFF
few,TRBJ2-7,TRBV12-1,.,TGTGCCAGCAGCTCGAAGGGACTAGTGGGCGAGCAGTACTTC,CASSSKGLVGEQYF
few,TRBJ2-1,TRBV11-2,TRBD2,TGTGCCAGCAGCTCAGACGGGACTAGCGGTTACAATGAGCAGTTCTTC,CASSSDGTSGYNEQFF
.,TRBJ1-3,TRBV30,.,TGTGCCTGGAGTGTAGGTAGCTCTATTTCCTCTGGAAACACCATATATTTT,CAWSVGSSISSGNTIYF
.,TRBJ1-2,TRBV9,.,TGTGCCAGCAGCGTAAACGGGAACTATGGCTACACCTTC,CASSVNGNYGYTF
.,TRBJ1-3,TRBV19,.,TGTGCCAGTAGTGCGACAGGAGTCTCTGGAAACACCATATATTTT,CASSATGVSGNTIYF
few,TRBJ1-2,TRBV30,TRBD1,TGTGCCTGGAGAGGCAGGGGGACAGGGGCCTCTTCTGGCTACACCTTC,CAWRGRGTGASSGYTF
.,TRBJ1-3,TRBV13,.,TGTGCCAGCAGCACCAAAGTAGCCTCTCGAGGAAACACCATATATTTT,CASSTKVASRGNTIYF
few,TRBJ1-3,TRBV19,.,TGTGCCAGTAAGACCACTACAGCGGGGGCGAGGAGAAACACCATATATTTT,CASKTTTAGARRNTIYF
.,TRBJ2-1,TRBV6-2/TRBV6-3,TRBD1,TGTGCCAGCAGTTATGCGGGACAGGGAAAAAATGAGCAGTTCTTC,CASSYAGQGKNEQFF